This T cell receptor (beta chain) derives from a study of blood T cell repertoires in COVID-19. This CDR3 has 13 amino acids. J gave up 6 bases and V 6 bases, and 6 bases lay outside the gene matches. Clones were read by immunoSEQ multiplex PCR, and TCRdb kept only the in-frame ones, dropping some. The repertoire holds 150,000 to 200,000 clones, with about 81% as singletons. This clone has just a few counts. The clonotype was recovered from a human donor in a cohort sampled during active COVID-19. The rearrangement uses TRBV12-3 or TRBV12-4 and TRBJ2-5; 8 bases match TRBD1. Input material: peripheral blood. The CDR3 loop reads CASRMDREQTQYF. The CDR3 coding sequence is TGTGCCAGCAGGATGGACAGGGAACAGACCCAGTACTTC.